This T cell receptor beta chain was recovered during a study of STAT5B mutations in CD4+ large granular lymphocyte leukemia (dated by TCRdb to between 2021 and 2024). General notes on the study: Among healthy controls, the CDR3 'QG' motif was associated with a particular HLA allele. The study compared the TCRbeta repertoires of patients with CD4+ T-cell large granular lymphocyte leukemia against those of healthy blood donors. Flow cytometry on FACSCanto II or FACSVerse showed that the purified fractions were more than 95% pure among lymphocytes. General study outcomes and caveats: Main leukemic clonotypes were private to each patient, although under 30% appeared at low frequency in other patients' non-leukemic repertoires. The data were not HLA-matched, and the relatively small sample size could explain the higher clonality seen in CD4+ compared with CD8+ T-LGLL. TRBV06-family usage was enriched among the top patient clones (8/27) compared with healthy controls (2/35). Compared with healthy CD4+ repertoires, CD4-sorted patient repertoires appeared more clonal, and this difference remained even after the putative leukemic clones were removed.

Healthy controls were roughly 35 blood donors whose buffy coats came from the Finnish Red Cross blood service. All TCR-sequenced material derived from peripheral blood: patient blood samples and healthy donor buffy coats. Ficoll-Hypaque gradient centrifugation was used to isolate peripheral blood mononuclear cells. CD4+ cells were magnetically purified from the buffy coats of healthy controls. The Gentra Puregene Cell and Tissue kit was used for genomic DNA extraction, and quantification was performed on a Qubit 2.0 fluorometer. The V end gives up 4 bases and the J end 0 bases, leaving 14 bases in the junction not matched to a gene. CDR1 MNHNS and CDR2 SASEGT are derived from the germline V gene. The CDR3 numbers 20 residues from cysteine through phenylalanine. The entry retains the CDR3 DNA only, 60 bases that are in frame from base 1. The immunoSEQ assay at survey resolution was applied to genomic DNA for sequencing of TCRbeta rearrangements. Per the source publication's procedure: In the TCR sequencing data, the smallest productive clonotype frequency that could be detected was 2.59 x 10-5. Only productive TCRbeta rearrangements, meaning sequences that were complete and in-frame, were kept for the analyses. The clonality of each sample was calculated as Simpson clonality in the immunoSEQ Analyzer version 3.0. Clones were categorized by frequency as very rare, small, medium, large (1-20%) or hyperexpanded (>20%). Generation probabilities were estimated with OLGA 1.2.3, V-gene circos plots were made with VDJtools, specificities were searched in VDJdb, and CDR3 motifs were identified with GLIPH. TCRdb carries this immuneACCESS record with in-frame sequences only. Its versions omit some clonotypes, under half of them owing to an unresolved V gene in the studies checked, with the rest unexplained. That table is the source of V, J and clone size, and D and trimming were worked out from the DNA. The sample includes more than 30,000 clones, with approximately 88% observed a single time. The top ten clonotypes cover around 0.4% of the sample.

As for this clone: Its antigen target is currently unknown. No much larger clone is present one base from it, and per-base qualities are unavailable.

The sequence is built from TRBV6-1 and TRBJ2-7, with 14 central nucleotides matching TRBD2. The clonotype comes from a human donor in good health. The sequencing sample was made of CD4+ T cells from blood buffy coats. The bases are TGTGCCAGCAGTGCCACCACAGGGACTAGCGGGAGCAGGAGCTCCTACGAGCAGTACTTC. Its product reads: CASSATTGTSGSRSSYEQYF.